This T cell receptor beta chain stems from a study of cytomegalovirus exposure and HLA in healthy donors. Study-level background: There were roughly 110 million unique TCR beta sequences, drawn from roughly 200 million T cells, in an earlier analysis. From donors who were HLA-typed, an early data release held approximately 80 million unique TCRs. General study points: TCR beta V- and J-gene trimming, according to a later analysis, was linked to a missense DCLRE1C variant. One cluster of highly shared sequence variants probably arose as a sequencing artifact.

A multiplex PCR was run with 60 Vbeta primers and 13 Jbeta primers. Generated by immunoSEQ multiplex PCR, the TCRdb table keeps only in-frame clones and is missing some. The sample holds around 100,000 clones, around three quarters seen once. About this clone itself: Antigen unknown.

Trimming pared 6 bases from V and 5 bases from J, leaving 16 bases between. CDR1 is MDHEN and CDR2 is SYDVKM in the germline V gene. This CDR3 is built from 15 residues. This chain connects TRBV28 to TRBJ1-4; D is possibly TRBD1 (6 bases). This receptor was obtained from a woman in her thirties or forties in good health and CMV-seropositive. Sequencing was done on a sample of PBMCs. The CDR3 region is CASSPSGDPNEKLFF. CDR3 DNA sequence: TGTGCCAGCAGCCCCTCAGGGGATCCGAATGAAAAACTGTTTTTT. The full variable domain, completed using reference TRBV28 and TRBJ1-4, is DVKVTQSSRYLVKRTGEKVFLECVQDMDHENMFWYRQDPGLGLRLIYFSYDVKMKEKGDIPEGYSVSREKKERFSLILESASTNQTSMYLCASSPSGDPNEKLFFGSGTQLSVL.